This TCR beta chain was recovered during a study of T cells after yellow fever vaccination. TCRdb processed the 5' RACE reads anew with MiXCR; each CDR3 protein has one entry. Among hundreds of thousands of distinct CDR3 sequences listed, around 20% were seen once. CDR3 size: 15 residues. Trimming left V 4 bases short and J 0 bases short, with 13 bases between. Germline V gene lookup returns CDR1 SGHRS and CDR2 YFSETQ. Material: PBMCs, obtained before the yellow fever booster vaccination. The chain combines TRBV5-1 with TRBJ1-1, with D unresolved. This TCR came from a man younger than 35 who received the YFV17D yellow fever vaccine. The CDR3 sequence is CASSPTPYLNTEAFF. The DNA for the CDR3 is TGCGCCAGCAGCCCTACGCCTTACCTGAACACTGAAGCTTTCTTT.